This paragraph covers one T cell receptor beta chain sequence. Its antigen remains unknown. This entry comes from a study of shared clonotypes between healthy human individuals. Study-wide points: Against clonotypes common to all four donors, non-shared ones had lower generation probabilities. Larger richness was generally estimated for naive than memory subsets.

Germline V CDR1 and CDR2: ENHRY, SYGVKD. V shed 3 bases and J shed 1 base, with 15 bases lying between them. The CDR3 sequence is 17 residues long. For sorted subsets, about 190 ng DNA per replicate equaled tens of thousands of T cell genomes. Data came from immunoSEQ multiplex PCR; TCRdb stores just in-frame clones and leaves some out. Of about 79,000 clones listed, 60% to 70% were seen once; the top ten hold under 65%. The genes are TRBV10-3 and TRBJ1-4; no clear D. The origin of this receptor is a man aged 25-45 years in good health. The sequenced material came from memory CD8+ T cells sorted from blood. Subset in this sample: CD45RO+ cells pooled with CCR7-negative TemRA cells. This CDR3 reads CAISETTMRVTNEKLFF. The CDR3 DNA follows: TGTGCCATCAGTGAAACGACCATGCGTGTAACTAATGAAAAACTGTTTTTT.